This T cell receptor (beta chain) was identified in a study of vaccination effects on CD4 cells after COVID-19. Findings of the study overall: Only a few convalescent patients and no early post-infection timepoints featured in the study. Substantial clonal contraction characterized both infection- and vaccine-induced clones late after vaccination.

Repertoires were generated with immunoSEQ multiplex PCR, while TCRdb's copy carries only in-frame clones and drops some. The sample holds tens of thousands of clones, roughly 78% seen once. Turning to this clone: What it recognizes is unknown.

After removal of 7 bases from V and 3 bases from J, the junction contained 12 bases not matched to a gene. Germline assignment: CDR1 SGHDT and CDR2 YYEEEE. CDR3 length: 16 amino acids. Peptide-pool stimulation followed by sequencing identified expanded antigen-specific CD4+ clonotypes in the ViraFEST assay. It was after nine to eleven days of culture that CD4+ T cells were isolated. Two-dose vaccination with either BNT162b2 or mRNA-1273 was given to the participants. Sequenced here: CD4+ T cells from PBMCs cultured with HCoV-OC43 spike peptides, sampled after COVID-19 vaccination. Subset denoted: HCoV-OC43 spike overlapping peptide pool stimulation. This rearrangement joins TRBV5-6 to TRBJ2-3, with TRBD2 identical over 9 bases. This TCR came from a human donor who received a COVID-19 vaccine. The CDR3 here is CASRRTAGGLTDTQYF. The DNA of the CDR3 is TGTGCCAGCCGACGGACGGCGGGGGGGCTTACAGATACGCAGTATTTT. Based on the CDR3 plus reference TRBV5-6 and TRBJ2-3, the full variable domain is DAGVTQSPTHLIKTRGQQVTLRCSPKSGHDTVSWYQQALGQGPQFIFQYYEEEERQRGNFPDRFSGHQFPNYSSELNVNALLLGDSALYLCASRRTAGGLTDTQYFGPGTRLTVL.